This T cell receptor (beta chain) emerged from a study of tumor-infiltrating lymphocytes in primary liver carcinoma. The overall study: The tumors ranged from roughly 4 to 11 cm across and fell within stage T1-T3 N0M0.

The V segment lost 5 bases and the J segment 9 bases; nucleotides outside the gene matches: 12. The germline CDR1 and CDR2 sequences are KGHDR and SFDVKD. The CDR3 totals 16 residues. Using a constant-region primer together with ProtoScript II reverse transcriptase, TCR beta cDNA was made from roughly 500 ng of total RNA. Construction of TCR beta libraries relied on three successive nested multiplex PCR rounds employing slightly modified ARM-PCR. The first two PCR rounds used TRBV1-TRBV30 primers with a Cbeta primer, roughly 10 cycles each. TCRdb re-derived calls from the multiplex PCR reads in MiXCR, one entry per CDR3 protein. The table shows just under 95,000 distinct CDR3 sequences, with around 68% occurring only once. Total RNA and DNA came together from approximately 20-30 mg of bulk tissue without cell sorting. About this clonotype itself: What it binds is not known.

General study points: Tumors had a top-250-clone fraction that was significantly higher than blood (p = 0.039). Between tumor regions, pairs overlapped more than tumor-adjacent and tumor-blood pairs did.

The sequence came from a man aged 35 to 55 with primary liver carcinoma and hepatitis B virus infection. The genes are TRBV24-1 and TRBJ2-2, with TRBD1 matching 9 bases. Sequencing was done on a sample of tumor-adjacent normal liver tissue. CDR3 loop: CATSGQGQGVARELFF. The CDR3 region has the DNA TGTGCCACCAGTGGACAGGGACAGGGAGTGGCCAGGGAGCTGTTTTTT.